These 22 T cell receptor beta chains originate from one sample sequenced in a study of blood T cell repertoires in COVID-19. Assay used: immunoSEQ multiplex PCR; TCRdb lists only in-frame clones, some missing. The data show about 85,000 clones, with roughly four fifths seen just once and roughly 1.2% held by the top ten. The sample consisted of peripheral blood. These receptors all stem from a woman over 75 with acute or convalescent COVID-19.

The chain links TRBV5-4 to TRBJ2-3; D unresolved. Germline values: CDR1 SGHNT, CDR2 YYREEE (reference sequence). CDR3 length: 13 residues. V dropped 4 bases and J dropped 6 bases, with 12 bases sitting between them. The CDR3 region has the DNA TGTGCCAGCAGCCCCGAGTTTGCTGATACGCAGTATTTT. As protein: CASSPEFADTQYF.

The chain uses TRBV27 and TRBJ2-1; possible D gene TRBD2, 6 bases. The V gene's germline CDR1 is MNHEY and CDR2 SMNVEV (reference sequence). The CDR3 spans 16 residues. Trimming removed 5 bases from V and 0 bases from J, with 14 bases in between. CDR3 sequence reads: CASSRPGLSSYNEQFF. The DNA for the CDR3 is TGTGCCAGCAGTAGACCGGGACTGAGCTCCTACAATGAGCAGTTCTTC.

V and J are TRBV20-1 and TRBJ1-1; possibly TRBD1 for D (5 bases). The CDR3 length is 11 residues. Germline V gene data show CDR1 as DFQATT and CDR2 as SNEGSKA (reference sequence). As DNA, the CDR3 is TGCAGCGGCGGGACGGGGACTGAAGCTTTCTTT. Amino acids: CSGGTGTEAFF.

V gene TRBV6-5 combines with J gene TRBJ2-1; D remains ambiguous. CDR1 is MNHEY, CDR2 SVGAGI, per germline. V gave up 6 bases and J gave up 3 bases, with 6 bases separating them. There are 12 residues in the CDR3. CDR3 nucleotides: TGTGCCAGCAGCGTTCTCTACAATGAGCAGTTCTTC. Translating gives CASSVLYNEQFF.

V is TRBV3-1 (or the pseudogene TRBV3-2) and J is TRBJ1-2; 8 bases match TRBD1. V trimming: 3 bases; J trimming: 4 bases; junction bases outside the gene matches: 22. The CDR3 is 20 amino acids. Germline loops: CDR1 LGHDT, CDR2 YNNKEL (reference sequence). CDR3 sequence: CASSHQVVGAGGPQPYGYTF. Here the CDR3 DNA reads TGTGCCAGCAGCCACCAAGTAGTGGGGGCAGGGGGCCCGCAGCCCTATGGCTACACCTTC.

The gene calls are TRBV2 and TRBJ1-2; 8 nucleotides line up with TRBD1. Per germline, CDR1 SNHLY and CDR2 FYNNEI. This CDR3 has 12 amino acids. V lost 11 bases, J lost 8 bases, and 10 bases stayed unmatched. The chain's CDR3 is CAGSPGGWGYTF. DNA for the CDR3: TGTGCCGGTAGTCCAGGGGGCTGGGGCTACACCTTC.

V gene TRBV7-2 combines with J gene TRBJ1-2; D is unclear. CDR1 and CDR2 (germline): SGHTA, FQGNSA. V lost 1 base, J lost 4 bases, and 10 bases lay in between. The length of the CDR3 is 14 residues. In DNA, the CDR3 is TGTGCCAGCAGCTTAGGCGGTTTGAGCTATGGCTACACCTTC. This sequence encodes CASSLGGLSYGYTF.

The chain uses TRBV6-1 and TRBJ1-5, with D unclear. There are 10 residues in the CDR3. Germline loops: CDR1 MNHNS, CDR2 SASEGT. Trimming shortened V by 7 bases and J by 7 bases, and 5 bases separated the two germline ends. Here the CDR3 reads CASNKQPQHF. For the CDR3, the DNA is TGTGCCAGCAACAAACAGCCCCAGCATTTT.

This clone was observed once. Written as DNA, the CDR3 is TGTGCCAGCAGGTACAGTTCTGGAAACACCATATATTTT. This codes for CASRYSSGNTIYF. This sequence joins TRBV2 and TRBJ1-3; D not certain. Per the germline V gene, CDR1 is SNHLY and CDR2 is FYNNEI. CDR3 length: 13 residues. V was clipped by 6 bases and J by 1 base, with 7 bases between them.

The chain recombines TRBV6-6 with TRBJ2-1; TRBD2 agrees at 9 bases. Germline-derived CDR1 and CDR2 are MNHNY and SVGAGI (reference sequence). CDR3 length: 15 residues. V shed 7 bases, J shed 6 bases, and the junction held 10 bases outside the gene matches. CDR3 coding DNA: TGTGCCAGCAATACCCTAGCGGGACTAAGCAATGAGCAGTTCTTC. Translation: CASNTLAGLSNEQFF.

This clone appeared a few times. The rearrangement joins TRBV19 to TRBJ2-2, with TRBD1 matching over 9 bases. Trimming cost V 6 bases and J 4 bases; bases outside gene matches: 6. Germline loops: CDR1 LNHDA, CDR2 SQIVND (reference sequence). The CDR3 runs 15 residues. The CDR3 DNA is TGTGCCAGTAGAATGGGACAGGGTAGCACCGGGGAGCTGTTTTTT. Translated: CASRMGQGSTGELFF.

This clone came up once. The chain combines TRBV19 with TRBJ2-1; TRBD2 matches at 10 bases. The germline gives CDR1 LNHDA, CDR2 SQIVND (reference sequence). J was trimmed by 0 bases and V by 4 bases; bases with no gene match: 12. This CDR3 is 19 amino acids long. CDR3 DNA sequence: TGTGCCAGTAGTAGAATAGCGGGGGGAAATCTAGCCTCCTACAATGAGCAGTTCTTC. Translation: CASSRIAGGNLASYNEQFF.

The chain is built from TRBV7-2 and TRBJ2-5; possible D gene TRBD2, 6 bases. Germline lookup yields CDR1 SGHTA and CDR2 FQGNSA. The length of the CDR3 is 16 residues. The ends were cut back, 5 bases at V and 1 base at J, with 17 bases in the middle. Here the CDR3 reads CASSLPPGGIQETQYF. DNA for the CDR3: TGTGCCAGCAGCCTACCACCCGGGGGAATCCAAGAGACCCAGTACTTC.

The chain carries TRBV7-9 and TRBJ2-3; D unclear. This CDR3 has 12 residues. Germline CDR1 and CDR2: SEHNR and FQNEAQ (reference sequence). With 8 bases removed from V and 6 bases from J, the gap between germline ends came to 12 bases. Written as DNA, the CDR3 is TGTGCCAGCGCTCGCCTAGGCGATACGCAGTATTTT. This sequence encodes CASARLGDTQYF.

The CDR3 reads CASGLVPSSYEQYF. In nucleotides, the CDR3 is TGTGCTAGTGGTTTGGTACCTAGCTCCTACGAGCAGTACTTC. V is TRBV12-5 and J is TRBJ2-7, with no clear D. Germline V gene sequence: CDR1 LGHNT, CDR2 FRNRAP. The CDR3 extends over 14 amino acids. V shed 0 bases and J shed 0 bases, with 6 bases lying between them. Combining the CDR3 with reference TRBV12-5 and TRBJ2-7 gives the whole variable domain DARVTQTPRHKVTEMGQEVTMRCQPILGHNTVFWYRQTMMQGLELLAYFRNRAPLDDSGMPKDRFSAEMPDATLATLKIQPSEPRDSAVYFCASGLVPSSYEQYFGPGTRLTVT.

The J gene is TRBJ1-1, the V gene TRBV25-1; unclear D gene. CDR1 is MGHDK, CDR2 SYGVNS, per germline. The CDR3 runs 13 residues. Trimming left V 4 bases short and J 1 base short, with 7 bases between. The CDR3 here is CASSATKNTEAFF. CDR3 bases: TGTGCCAGCAGTGCGACTAAGAACACTGAAGCTTTCTTT.

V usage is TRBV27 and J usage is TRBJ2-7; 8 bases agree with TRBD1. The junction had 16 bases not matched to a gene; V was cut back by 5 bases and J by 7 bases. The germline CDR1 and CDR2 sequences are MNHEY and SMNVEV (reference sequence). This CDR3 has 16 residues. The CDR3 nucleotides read TGTGCCAGCAGTCTAAGAAAAGACAGGGGTCTATGGGAGCAGTACTTC. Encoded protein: CASSLRKDRGLWEQYF.

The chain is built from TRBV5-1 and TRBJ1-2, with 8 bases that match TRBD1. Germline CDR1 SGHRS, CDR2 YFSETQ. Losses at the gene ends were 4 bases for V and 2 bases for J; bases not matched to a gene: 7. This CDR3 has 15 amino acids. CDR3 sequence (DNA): TGCGCCAGCAGCGGACGGACAGGGTTAAACTATGGCTACACCTTC. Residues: CASSGRTGLNYGYTF.

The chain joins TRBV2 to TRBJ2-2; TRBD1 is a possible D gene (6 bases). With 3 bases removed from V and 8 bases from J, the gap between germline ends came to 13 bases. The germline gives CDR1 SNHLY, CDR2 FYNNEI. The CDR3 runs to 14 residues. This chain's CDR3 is CASSDRGVAGELFF. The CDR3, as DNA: TGTGCCAGCAGTGACAGGGGCGTCGCTGGGGAGCTGTTTTTT.

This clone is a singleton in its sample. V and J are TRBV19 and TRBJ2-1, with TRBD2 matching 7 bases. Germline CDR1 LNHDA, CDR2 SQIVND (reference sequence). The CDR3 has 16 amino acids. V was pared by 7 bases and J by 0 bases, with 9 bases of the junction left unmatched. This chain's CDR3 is CASNVGQRGSYNEQFF. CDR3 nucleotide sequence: TGTGCCAGTAATGTTGGCCAGCGGGGCTCCTACAATGAGCAGTTCTTC.

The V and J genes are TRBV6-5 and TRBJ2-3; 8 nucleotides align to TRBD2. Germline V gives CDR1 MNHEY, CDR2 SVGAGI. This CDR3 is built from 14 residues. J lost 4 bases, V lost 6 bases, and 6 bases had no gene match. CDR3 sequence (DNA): TGTGCCAGCAGGCCCGGGACTAGTCCAGATACGCAGTATTTT. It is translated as CASRPGTSPDTQYF.

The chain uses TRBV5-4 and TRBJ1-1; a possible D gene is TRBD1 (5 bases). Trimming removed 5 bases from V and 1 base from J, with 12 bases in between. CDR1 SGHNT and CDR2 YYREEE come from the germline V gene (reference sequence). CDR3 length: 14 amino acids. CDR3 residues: CASRMGGTNTEAFF. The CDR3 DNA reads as TGTGCCAGCAGGATGGGGGGGACGAACACTGAAGCTTTCTTT.